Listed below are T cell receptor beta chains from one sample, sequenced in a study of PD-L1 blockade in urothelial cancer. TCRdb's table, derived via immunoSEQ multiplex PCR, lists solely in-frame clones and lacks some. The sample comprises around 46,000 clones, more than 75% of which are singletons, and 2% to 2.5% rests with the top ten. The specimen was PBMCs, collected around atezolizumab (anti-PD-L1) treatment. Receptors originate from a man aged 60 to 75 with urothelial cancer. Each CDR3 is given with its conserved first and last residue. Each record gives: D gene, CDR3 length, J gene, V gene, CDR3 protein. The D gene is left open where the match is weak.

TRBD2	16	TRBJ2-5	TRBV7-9	CASSRGGRGYQETQYF
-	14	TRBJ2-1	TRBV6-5	CASSYSDSPMKQFF
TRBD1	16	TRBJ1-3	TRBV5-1	CASSRTGGDSGNTIYF
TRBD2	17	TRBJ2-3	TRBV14	CASSQDWIAGEEDTQYF
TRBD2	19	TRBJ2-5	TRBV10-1	CASSESVAGLAGGQETQYF
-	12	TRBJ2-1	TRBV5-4	CASSVDSNEQFF
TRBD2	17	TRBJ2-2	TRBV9	CASSVAASGRLTGELFF
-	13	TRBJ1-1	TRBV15	CATSWSGNTEAFF
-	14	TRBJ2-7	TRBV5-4	CASSPSGRTYEQYF
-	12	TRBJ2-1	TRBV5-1	CASGLQGFEQFF
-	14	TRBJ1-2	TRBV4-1	CASSLLQGGAGYTF
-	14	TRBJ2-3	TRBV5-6	CASSLKQGTDTQYF
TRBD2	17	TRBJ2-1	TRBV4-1	CASSQEASGGVYNEQFF
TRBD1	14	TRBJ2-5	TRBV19	CASSQGQGRETQYF
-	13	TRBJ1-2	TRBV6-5	CASRSGRGYGYTF
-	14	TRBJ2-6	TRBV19	CASSTGFGANVLTF
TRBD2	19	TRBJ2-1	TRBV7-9	CASSLLYRLAGVSYNEQFF
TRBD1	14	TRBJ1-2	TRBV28	CASGRGGGGGGYTF
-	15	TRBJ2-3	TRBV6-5	CASSSGLLDTDTQYF
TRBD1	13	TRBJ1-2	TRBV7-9	CASSTDRGDGYTF
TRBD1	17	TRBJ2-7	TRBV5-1	CASSSRQGPPVGYEQYF
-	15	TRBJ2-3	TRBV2	CASRRGGAPTDTQYF
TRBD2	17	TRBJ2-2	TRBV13	CASSLGAPSGVGGELFF
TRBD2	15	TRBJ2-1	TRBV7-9	CASSASGGSYNEQFF
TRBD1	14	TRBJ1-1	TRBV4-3	CASSQEGQGSEAFF
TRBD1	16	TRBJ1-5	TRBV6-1	CASSAQGAASNQPQHF
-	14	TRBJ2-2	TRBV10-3	CAIKLGQNTGELFF
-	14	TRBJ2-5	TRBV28	CASSTLDRKETQYF
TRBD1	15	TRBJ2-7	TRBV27	CASSFSDRGSYEQYF
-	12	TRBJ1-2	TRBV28	CASSLEGYGYTF
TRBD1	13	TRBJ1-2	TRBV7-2	CASSLVRQGGYTF
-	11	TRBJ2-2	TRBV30	CACGVTTELFF
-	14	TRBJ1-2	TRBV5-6	CASRQEGTNYGYTF
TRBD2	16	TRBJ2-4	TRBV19	CASSTGLAGGHGIQYF
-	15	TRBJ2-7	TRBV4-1	CASSQARGLYYEQYF
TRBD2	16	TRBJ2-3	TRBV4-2	CASSLTSGGATDTQYF
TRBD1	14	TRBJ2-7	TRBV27	CASSHRQGTYEQYF
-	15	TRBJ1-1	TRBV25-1	CASSASGVLNTEAFF
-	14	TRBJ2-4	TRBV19	CASSRDRAKNIQYF
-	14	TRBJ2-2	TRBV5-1	CASSLETGTGELFF
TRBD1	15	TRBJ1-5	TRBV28	CASNTGQGQHQPQHF